Given below is one T cell receptor (beta chain) in context. The data derive from a study of T cell responses to AZD1222 COVID-19 vaccine. The repertoire was sequenced with immunoSEQ multiplex PCR; TCRdb's copy has only in-frame clones and lacks some. The data show about 170,000 clones, with over 80% seen just once and roughly 4% held by the top ten. Sequencing used peripheral blood, obtained 28 days after the second dose of the MenACWY control vaccine. This TCR came from an adult who received the MenACWY meningococcal vaccine as a control.

The CDR3 DNA reads TGTGCCAGTAGTGATACTGGAGCGGACCCAGGGGGACAGGGGGCAACGGATACGCAGTATTTT. As protein: CASSDTGADPGGQGATDTQYF. V is TRBV19 and J is TRBJ2-3, with TRBD1 matching over 12 bases. The germline V gene encodes CDR1 LNHDA and CDR2 SQIVND (reference sequence). The CDR3 loop spans 21 amino acids. Losses at the gene ends were 5 bases for V and 6 bases for J; bases not matched to a gene: 24.